This TCR beta chain was captured in a study of blood T cell repertoires in COVID-19. Germline V gives CDR1 SGHAT, CDR2 FQNNGV. Unmatched junction bases numbered 9, after V lost 5 bases and J lost 5 bases. The CDR3 runs 16 residues. TCRdb's table, derived via immunoSEQ multiplex PCR, lists solely in-frame clones and lacks some. Of under 250,000 clones listed, under 90% are singletons. Adults between about 18 and 89 years of age took part from more than 20 US areas. Participants had their cohort set by participant-reported clinical history. The genes are TRBV11-2 and TRBJ2-1; 10 nucleotides agree with TRBD2. The receptor's source is a woman between 25 and 40 years old with acute COVID-19. Sequencing was carried out using PBMCs or T cells enriched from blood (not recorded which). This CDR3 is CASSNRVAGGNNEQFF. The CDR3 DNA reads TGTGCCAGCAGCAACAGAGTAGCGGGGGGAAACAATGAGCAGTTCTTC.